The 6 T cell receptor beta chains reported below all come from one sample, sequenced in a study of control samples from healthy donors and cancer patients. Profiled with immunoSEQ multiplex PCR; TCRdb holds only in-frame clones, not every one. This table holds under 130,000 clones, 85% to 90% found once. The sequenced material came from PBMCs. These receptors came from a man aged 55 to 69 with lung cancer.

This sequence joins TRBV7-6 and TRBJ2-7; 9 nucleotides match TRBD1. The CDR3 sequence is 15 residues long. Per the germline V gene, CDR1 is SGHVS and CDR2 is FNYEAQ. V lost 5 bases, J lost 3 bases, and 8 bases stayed unmatched. The CDR3 region is CASSTGTGWLYEQYV. In DNA, the CDR3 is TGTGCCAGCAGCACCGGGACAGGGTGGCTCTACGAGCAGTACGTC.

The J gene is TRBJ2-3, the V gene TRBV6-4; no definite D call. With 2 bases removed from V and 5 bases from J, the gap between germline ends came to 8 bases. In germline, CDR1 is MRHNA, CDR2 SNTAGT. The CDR3 has 13 amino acids. The CDR3 DNA reads as TGTGCCAGCAGTGACCGCTTAGGAGATACGCAGTATTTT. It encodes CASSDRLGDTQYF.

The chain joins TRBV5-6 to TRBJ2-2; possibly TRBD1 or TRBD2 for D (5 bases each). Germline lookup yields CDR1 SGHDT and CDR2 YYEEEE. CDR3 length: 15 amino acids. V was shortened by 6 bases and J by 4 bases, with 16 bases between the two germline ends. DNA for the CDR3: TGTGCCAGCATCCTCTACGGGGCGGGCACCGGGGAGCTGTTTTTT. Translated: CASILYGAGTGELFF. The full variable domain, rest sourced from reference TRBV5-6 and TRBJ2-2, is DAGVTQSPTHLIKTRGQQVTLRCSPKSGHDTVSWYQQALGQGPQFIFQYYEEEERQRGNFPDRFSGHQFPNYSSELNVNALLLGDSALYLCASILYGAGTGELFFGEGSRLTVL.

As concerns this clone: One junction end disagrees with the germline gene, perhaps due to a read error. The genes are TRBV18 and TRBJ1-1, with 8 bases identical to TRBD1. Germline V gives CDR1 KGHSH, CDR2 LQKENI. The CDR3 spans 12 residues. The CDR3 nucleotides read TGTGCCAGCTCAGCCAGGACAGGGACCCTACTCTTT. Translated, it gives CASSARTGTLLF.

The CDR3 protein is CAISGTGFGYTF. CDR3 nucleotide sequence: TGTGCCATCAGTGGGACAGGGTTTGGCTACACCTTC. V usage is TRBV10-3 and J usage is TRBJ1-2, with TRBD1 matching 8 bases. Looked up from germline, CDR1 is ENHRY and CDR2 is SYGVKD. CDR3 length equals 12 residues. The J segment lost 7 bases and the V segment lost 4 bases, leaving 2 bases of the junction unmatched.

This rearrangement joins TRBV7-3 to TRBJ2-2; 9 nucleotides agree with TRBD1. The CDR3 extends over 16 amino acids. CDR1 and CDR2 from the germline V gene are SGHTA and FQGTGA. Germline trimming cut 4 bases from V and 2 bases from J; bases unmatched to any gene: 5. The CDR3 DNA sequence: TGTGCCAGCAGCTCCCTGGGACAGGGTAACACCGGGGAGCTGTTTTTT. Its translation is CASSSLGQGNTGELFF.